This passage covers 13 T cell receptor beta chains from one sample sequenced in a study of beta chain features in type 1 diabetes. General observations from the study: For Type 1 diabetes patients, all four CD4+ subsets carried TCRB CDR3s that were moderately but significantly shorter.

Investigators reverse transcribed all isolated RNA, so they sequenced expressed TCRB transcripts. Here immunoSEQ multiplex PCR was the method, and the copy in TCRdb shows in-frame clones only, minus some. The sample consists of more than 550,000 clones, around an eighth of them appearing once. Antigen specificity for these receptors is unknown. The sequencing input was naive CD4+ T cells from blood. Every receptor here comes from a man younger than 35 with type 1 diabetes.

The V gene is TRBV7-2, the J gene TRBJ1-6; 9 bases are shared with TRBD1. The V gene's germline CDR1 is SGHTA and CDR2 FQGNSA. The CDR3 consists of 15 residues. V was clipped by 2 bases and J by 6 bases; unmatched bases: 2. CDR3 nucleotide sequence: TGTGCCAGCAGCTTAAAGGGACAGGGTAATTCACCCCTCCACTTT. Translated: CASSLKGQGNSPLHF. The variable domain in full, completed from reference TRBV7-2 and TRBJ1-6, reads GAGVSQSPSNKVTEKGKDVELRCDPISGHTALYWYRQSLGQGLEFLIYFQGNSAPDKSGLPSDRFSAERTGGSVSTLTIQRTQQEDSAVYLCASSLKGQGNSPLHFGNGTRLTVT.

The chain has TRBV5-1 and TRBJ1-2; 7 positions match TRBD1. The junction had 6 bases not matched to a gene; V was cut back by 4 bases and J by 6 bases. The CDR3 loop spans 13 amino acids. Germline V CDR1 and CDR2: SGHRS, YFSETQ. CDR3 nucleotides: TGCGCCAGCAGCCCCGGGACAGAACATGGCTACACCTTC. Protein: CASSPGTEHGYTF.

This chain joins TRBV2 and TRBJ2-1, with D possibly matching TRBD2 (5 bases). Looked up from germline, CDR1 is SNHLY and CDR2 is FYNNEI. The germline V and J ends were trimmed by 5 bases and 7 bases, with 9 bases remaining between them. The CDR3 is made up of 12 amino acids. The chain's CDR3 is CASSRGYNEQFF. CDR3 in DNA: TGTGCCAGCAGTCGAGGGTATAATGAGCAGTTCTTC.

The chain couples TRBV7-2 to TRBJ2-1, with 7 bases that match TRBD1. The CDR3 loop spans 15 amino acids. V lost 4 bases to trimming and J lost 1 base; unmatched junction nucleotides: 4. CDR1 is SGHTA, CDR2 FQGNSA, per germline. DNA of the CDR3: TGTGCCAGCAGCTCGGACAGGAATTCCTACAATGAGCAGTTCTTC. Its protein is CASSSDRNSYNEQFF.

V usage is TRBV6-6 and J usage is TRBJ2-5; no firm D call. Trimming stripped 5 bases from V and 5 bases from J, with 9 bases between. CDR1 is MNHNY and CDR2 is SVGAGI in the germline V gene (reference sequence). The CDR3 loop spans 12 amino acids. The CDR3 loop reads CASSDPSETQYF. CDR3 in DNA: TGTGCCAGCAGTGACCCTTCGGAGACCCAGTACTTC.

Here the CDR3 reads CASSPRDETGELFF. CDR3 bases: TGCGCCAGCAGCCCAAGAGACGAGACCGGGGAGCTGTTTTTT. This chain links TRBV5-1 with TRBJ2-2; D is ambiguous. The germline V gene has CDR1 SGHRS and CDR2 YFSETQ. V gave up 4 bases and J gave up 5 bases, with 12 bases separating them. The CDR3 has 14 amino acids.

In DNA form, the CDR3 reads TGTGCCCCACCTAGCGGGACCCTCTCACCCTACGAGCAGTACTTC. Protein: CAPPSGTLSPYEQYF. The chain employs TRBV7-4 and TRBJ2-7; 9 nucleotides align to TRBD2. V dropped 11 bases and J dropped 2; count of bases not matched to a gene: 13. The CDR3 extends over 15 amino acids. The germline V gene has CDR1 SGHVT and CDR2 SQSDAQ.

There are a few counts of this clone. The rearrangement uses TRBV14 and TRBJ2-7; D may be TRBD2 (6 bases). With 4 bases removed from V and 0 bases from J, the gap between germline ends came to 13 bases. This CDR3 spans 15 amino acids. CDR1 SGHDN and CDR2 FVKESK come from the germline V gene. The CDR3 region has the DNA TGTGCCAGCAGCCTTCAGCGGGTGAGCTCCTACGAGCAGTACTTC. Translation gives CASSLQRVSSYEQYF.

This clone turned up a few times. V usage is TRBV5-6 and J usage is TRBJ2-1; no clear D. Trimming removed 3 bases from V and 7 bases from J, with 11 bases in between. Germline CDR1 and CDR2: SGHDT and YYEEEE. The CDR3 length is 13 residues. CDR3 nucleotides: TGTGCCAGCAGCTGGGTTCCGGGTAATGAGCAGTTCTTC. Translation gives CASSWVPGNEQFF.

The V and J genes are TRBV2 and TRBJ2-5; TRBD1 matches at 7 bases. The CDR3 contains 15 residues. In germline, CDR1 is SNHLY, CDR2 FYNNEI. The ends lost 7 bases at V and 3 bases at J; junction bases unmatched: 11. The CDR3 coding sequence is TGTGCCAGCATTTTCCCCGGGACAGAGGAAGAGACCCAGTACTTC. Protein: CASIFPGTEEETQYF.

J is TRBJ1-3 and V is TRBV4-3; no clear D. The CDR3 spans 13 residues. V was pared by 0 bases and J by 4 bases, with 4 bases between. Germline V gives CDR1 LGHNA, CDR2 YSLEER. DNA of the CDR3: TGCGCCAGCAGCCAAGAAAAGGGAAACACCATATATTTT. Translated: CASSQEKGNTIYF.

The rearrangement uses TRBV28 and TRBJ1-2, with 7 bases lining up with TRBD1. CDR3 size: 14 residues. The junction had 8 bases not matched to a gene; V was cut back by 6 bases and J by 4 bases. Germline lookup yields CDR1 MDHEN and CDR2 SYDVKM. The CDR3 here is CASSPTGQIYGYTF. The CDR3 DNA is TGTGCCAGCAGCCCTACGGGACAGATCTATGGCTACACCTTC.

Only a few counts were recorded for this clone. The chain uses TRBV6-5 and TRBJ2-7; 11 bases match TRBD1. V was pared by 4 bases and J by 4 bases, with 0 bases of the junction left unmatched. CDR3 length: 13 residues. CDR1 is MNHEY, CDR2 SVGAGI, per germline. CDR3 nucleotide sequence: TGTGCCAGCAGTTGGGACAGGGGGTACGAGCAGTACTTC. Translating gives CASSWDRGYEQYF.